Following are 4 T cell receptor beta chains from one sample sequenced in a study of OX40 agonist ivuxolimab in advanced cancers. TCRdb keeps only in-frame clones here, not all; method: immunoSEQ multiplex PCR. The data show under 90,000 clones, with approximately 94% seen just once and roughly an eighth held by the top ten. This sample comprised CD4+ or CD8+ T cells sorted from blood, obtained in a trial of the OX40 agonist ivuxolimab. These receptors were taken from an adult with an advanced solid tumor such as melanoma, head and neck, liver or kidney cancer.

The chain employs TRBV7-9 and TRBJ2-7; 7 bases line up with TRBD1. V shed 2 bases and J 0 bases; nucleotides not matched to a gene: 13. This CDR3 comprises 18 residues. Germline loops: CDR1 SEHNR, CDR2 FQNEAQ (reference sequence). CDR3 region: CASSLPNTLAGGSYEQYF. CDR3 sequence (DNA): TGTGCCAGCAGCTTACCTAATACCCTGGCAGGGGGCTCCTACGAGCAGTACTTC.

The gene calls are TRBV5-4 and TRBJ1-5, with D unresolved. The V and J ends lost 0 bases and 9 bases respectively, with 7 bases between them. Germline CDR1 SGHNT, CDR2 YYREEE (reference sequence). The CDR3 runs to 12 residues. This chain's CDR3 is CASSLGSGPQHF. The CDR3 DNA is TGTGCCAGCAGCTTGGGGTCTGGGCCCCAGCATTTT.

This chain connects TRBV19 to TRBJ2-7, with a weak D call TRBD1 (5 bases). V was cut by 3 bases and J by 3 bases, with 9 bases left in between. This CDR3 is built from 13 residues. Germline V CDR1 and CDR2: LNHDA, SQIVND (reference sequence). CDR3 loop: CASSITGGYEQYF. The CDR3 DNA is TGTGCCAGTAGTATCACAGGTGGCTACGAGCAGTACTTC.

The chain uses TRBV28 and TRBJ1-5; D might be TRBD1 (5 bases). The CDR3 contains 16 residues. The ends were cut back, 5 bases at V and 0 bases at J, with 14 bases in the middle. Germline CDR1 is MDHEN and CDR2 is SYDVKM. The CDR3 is CASSPWGIYSNQPQHF. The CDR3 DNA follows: TGTGCCAGCAGTCCCTGGGGGATATATAGCAATCAGCCCCAGCATTTT.